This TCR beta chain emerged from a study of blood T cell repertoires in COVID-19. The CDR3 covers 11 residues. The germline CDR1 and CDR2 sequences are LGHDT and YNNKEL (reference sequence). V gave up 2 bases and J gave up 11 bases, with 9 bases separating them. Some clones are missing from TCRdb's copy, which holds only in-frame ones; the method was immunoSEQ multiplex PCR. The repertoire holds some 200,000 clones, around 81% seen once, with around 13% in the top ten. The V and J genes are TRBV3-1 (or the pseudogene TRBV3-2) and TRBJ1-2; D may be TRBD1 (5 bases). This TCR derives from a human donor in a cohort sampled during active COVID-19. What was sequenced was peripheral blood. CDR3 DNA sequence: TGTGCCAGCAGCCAACGAAAGGGGTACACCTTC. The encoded protein is CASSQRKGYTF.